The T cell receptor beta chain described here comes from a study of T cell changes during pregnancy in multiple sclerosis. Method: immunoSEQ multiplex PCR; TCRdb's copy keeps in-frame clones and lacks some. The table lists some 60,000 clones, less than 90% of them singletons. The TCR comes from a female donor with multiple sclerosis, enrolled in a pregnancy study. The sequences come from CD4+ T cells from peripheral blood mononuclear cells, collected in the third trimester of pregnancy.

CDR3 in DNA: TGTGCCATCAGGGGGAGTACAGAACAGCCCCAGCATTTT. This sequence encodes CAIRGSTEQPQHF. The chain employs TRBV10-3 and TRBJ1-5; D is unclear. The ends were cut back, 6 bases at V and 7 bases at J, with 13 bases in the middle. The CDR3 loop spans 13 amino acids. Germline loops: CDR1 ENHRY, CDR2 SYGVKD.